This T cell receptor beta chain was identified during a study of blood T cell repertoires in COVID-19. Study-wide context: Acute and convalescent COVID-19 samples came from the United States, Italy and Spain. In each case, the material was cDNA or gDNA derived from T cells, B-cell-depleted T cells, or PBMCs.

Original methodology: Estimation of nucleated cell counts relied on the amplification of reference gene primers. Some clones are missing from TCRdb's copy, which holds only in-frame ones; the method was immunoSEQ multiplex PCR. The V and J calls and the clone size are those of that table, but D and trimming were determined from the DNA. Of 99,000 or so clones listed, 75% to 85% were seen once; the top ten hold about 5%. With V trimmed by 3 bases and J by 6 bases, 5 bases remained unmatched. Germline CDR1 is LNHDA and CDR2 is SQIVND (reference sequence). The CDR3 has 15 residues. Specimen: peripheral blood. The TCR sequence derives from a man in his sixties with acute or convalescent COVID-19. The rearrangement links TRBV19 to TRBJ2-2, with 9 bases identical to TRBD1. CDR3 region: CASSITGGKSGELFF. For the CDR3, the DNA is TGTGCCAGTAGTATTACAGGGGGCAAGTCCGGGGAGCTGTTTTTT.